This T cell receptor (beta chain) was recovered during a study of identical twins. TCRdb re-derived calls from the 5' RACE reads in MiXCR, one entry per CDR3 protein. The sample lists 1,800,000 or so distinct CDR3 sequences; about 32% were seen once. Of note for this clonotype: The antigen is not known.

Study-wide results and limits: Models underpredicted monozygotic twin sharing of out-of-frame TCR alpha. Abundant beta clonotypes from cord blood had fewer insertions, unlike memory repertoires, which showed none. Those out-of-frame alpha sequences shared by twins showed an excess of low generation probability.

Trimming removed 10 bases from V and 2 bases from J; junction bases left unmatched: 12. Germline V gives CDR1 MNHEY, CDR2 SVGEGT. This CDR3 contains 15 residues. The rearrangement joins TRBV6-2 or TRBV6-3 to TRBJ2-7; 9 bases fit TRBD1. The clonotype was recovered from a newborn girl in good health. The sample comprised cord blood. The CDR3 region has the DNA TGTGCCACCGTCAATGCGGGACAGGGTGCCTACGAGCAGTACTTC. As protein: CATVNAGQGAYEQYF.